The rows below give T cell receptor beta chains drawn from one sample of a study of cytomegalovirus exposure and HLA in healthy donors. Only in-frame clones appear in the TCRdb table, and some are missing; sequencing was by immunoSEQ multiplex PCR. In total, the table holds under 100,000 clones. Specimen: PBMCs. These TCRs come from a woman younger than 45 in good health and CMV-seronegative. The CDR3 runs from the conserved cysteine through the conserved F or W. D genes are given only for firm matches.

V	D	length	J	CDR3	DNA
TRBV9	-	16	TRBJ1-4	CASSEGVREPGEKLFF	TGTGCCAGCAGCGAAGGAGTTAGGGAGCCGGGGGAAAAACTGTTTTTT
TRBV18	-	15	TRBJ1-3	CASSPTGSSGNTIYF	TGTGCCAGCTCACCCACAGGGTCTTCTGGAAACACCATATATTTT
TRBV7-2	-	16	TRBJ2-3	CASSPRWRESTDTQYF	TGTGCCAGCAGCCCGCGCTGGCGGGAAAGCACAGATACGCAGTATTTT
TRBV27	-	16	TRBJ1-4	CASSLSGLPGEEKLFF	TGTGCCAGCAGTTTATCCGGCCTACCCGGAGAAGAAAAACTGTTTTTT
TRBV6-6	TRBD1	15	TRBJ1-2	CASSYSTGTEHGYTF	TGTGCCAGCAGTTACTCGACAGGGACTGAGCATGGCTACACCTTC
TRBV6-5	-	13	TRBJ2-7	CASSSVAASEQYF	TGTGCCAGCAGTTCCGTAGCCGCCTCCGAGCAGTACTTC
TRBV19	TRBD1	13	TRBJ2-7	CASSTQGAREQYF	TGTGCCAGTAGTACCCAGGGGGCGCGCGAGCAGTACTTC
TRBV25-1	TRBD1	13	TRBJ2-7	CASSEPTGYEQYF	TGTGCCAGCAGTGAACCGACAGGGTACGAGCAGTACTTC
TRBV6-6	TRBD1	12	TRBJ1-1	CASRPGQVEAFF	TGTGCCAGCAGACCCGGACAGGTTGAAGCTTTCTTT
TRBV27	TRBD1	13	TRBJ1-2	CASSWTGDGGYTF	TGTGCCAGTAGTTGGACAGGGGATGGAGGCTACACCTTC
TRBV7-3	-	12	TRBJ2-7	CASSSSSYEQYF	TGTGCCAGCAGCTCTAGCTCCTACGAGCAGTACTTC
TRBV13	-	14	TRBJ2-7	CASSAVRSSYEQYF	TGTGCCAGCAGCGCGGTACGAAGCTCCTACGAGCAGTACTTC
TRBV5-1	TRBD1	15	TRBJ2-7	CASSLEGTVSYEQYF	TGCGCCAGCAGCTTGGAAGGGACAGTCTCCTACGAGCAGTACTTC
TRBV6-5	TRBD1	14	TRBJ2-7	CASTLGQGASEQYF	TGTGCCAGCACCCTGGGACAGGGGGCTTCCGAGCAGTACTTC
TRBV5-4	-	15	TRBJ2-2	CASSLPGANTGELFF	TGTGCCAGCAGCTTGCCCGGGGCGAACACCGGGGAGCTGTTTTTT
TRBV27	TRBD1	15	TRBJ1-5	CASSSLDRVGQPQHF	TGTGCCAGCAGTTCCCTCGACAGGGTTGGTCAGCCCCAGCATTTT
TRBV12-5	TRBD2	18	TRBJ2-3	CASGLSTSGFPSADTQYF	TGTGCTAGTGGTCTTAGCACTAGCGGATTTCCTTCCGCAGATACGCAGTATTTT